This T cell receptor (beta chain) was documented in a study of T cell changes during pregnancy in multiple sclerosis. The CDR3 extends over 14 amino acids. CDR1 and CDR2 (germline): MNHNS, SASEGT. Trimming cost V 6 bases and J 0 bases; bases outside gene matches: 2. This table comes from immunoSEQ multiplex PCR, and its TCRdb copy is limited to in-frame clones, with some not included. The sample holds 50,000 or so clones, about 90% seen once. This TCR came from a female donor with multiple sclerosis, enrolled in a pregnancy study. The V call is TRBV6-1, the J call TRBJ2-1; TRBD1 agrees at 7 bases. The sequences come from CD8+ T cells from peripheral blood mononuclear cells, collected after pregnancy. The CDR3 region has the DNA TGTGCCAGCAGCTCAGGGGGCTCCTACAATGAGCAGTTCTTC. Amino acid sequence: CASSSGGSYNEQFF.